These 12 T cell receptor beta chains originate from one sample sequenced in a study of post-analysis software for immune sequencing data. No antigen has been assigned to these receptors. The TCR beta cDNA libraries contained unique molecular identifiers. TCRdb reprocessed the PCR reads via MiXCR and lists one record per CDR3 protein. The table has some 690,000 distinct CDR3 sequences, approximately 59% seen once. Study-level findings and limits: About five TRBV segments appeared more often in patients than in controls, and TRBV5-6, TRBV5-1 and TRBV20-1 were among these.

Sequenced input: blood. These receptor sequences come from a girl under 10 years old with multiple sclerosis.

The gene calls are TRBV29-1 and TRBJ2-1; D is ambiguous. V lost 6 bases to trimming and J lost 5 bases, with 14 bases between them. CDR1 is SQVTM and CDR2 is ANQGSEA in the germline V gene. The CDR3 length is 13 residues. This chain's CDR3 is CSVHTTDNNEQFF. CDR3 sequence (DNA): TGCAGCGTCCACACAACAGACAACAATGAGCAGTTCTTC.

Only a few counts were recorded for this clonotype. The CDR3 spells CSARDRVINEQFF. The CDR3 coding sequence is TGCAGTGCCCGGGACAGGGTAATCAATGAGCAGTTCTTC. This sequence joins TRBV20-1 and TRBJ2-1, with 9 bases lining up with TRBD1. V lost 6 bases and J lost 6; bases outside the gene matches: 6. This CDR3 has 13 amino acids. Per the germline V gene, CDR1 is DFQATT and CDR2 is SNEGSKA (reference sequence).

The rearrangement links TRBV12-3 or TRBV12-4 to TRBJ2-3, with D perhaps TRBD1 (6 bases). The CDR3 totals 16 residues. V lost 3 bases to trimming and J lost 2 bases, with 15 bases between them. In nucleotides, the CDR3 is TGTGCCAGCAGTTTCCTCAGGGGCGTTTTCACAGATACGCAGTATTTT. It specifies CASSFLRGVFTDTQYF.

The V call is TRBV7-2, the J call TRBJ2-1; D unclear. V was clipped by 3 bases and J by 6 bases, with 9 bases between them. Germline CDR1 is SGHTA and CDR2 is FQGNSA. The CDR3 runs 13 residues. The CDR3 reads CASSFLDFNEQFF. The CDR3 DNA follows: TGTGCCAGCAGCTTTTTGGATTTCAATGAGCAGTTCTTC. Full variable domain (rest looked up from reference TRBV7-2 and TRBJ2-1): GAGVSQSPSNKVTEKGKDVELRCDPISGHTALYWYRQSLGQGLEFLIYFQGNSAPDKSGLPSDRFSAERTGGSVSTLTIQRTQQEDSAVYLCASSFLDFNEQFFGPGTRLTVL.

V and J are TRBV12-3 or TRBV12-4 and TRBJ2-3; D might be TRBD1 (6 bases). V lost 0 bases and J 0 bases, leaving 10 bases between the germline ends. CDR3 length: 16 residues. CDR3 sequence reads: CASSLAWTASTDTQYF. The CDR3 DNA reads as TGTGCCAGCAGTTTAGCGTGGACAGCTAGCACAGATACGCAGTATTTT.

The chain carries TRBV4-3 and TRBJ1-2, with 7 bases matching TRBD1. The J segment lost 8 bases and the V segment lost 1 base, leaving 10 bases of the junction unmatched. The CDR3 totals 15 residues. Germline-derived CDR1 and CDR2 are LGHNA and YSLEER. CDR3 sequence: CASSQGYPGGGGYTF. For the CDR3, the DNA is TGCGCCAGCAGCCAAGGGTATCCAGGGGGGGGCGGCTACACCTTC.

The chain links TRBV7-6 to TRBJ1-4, with D tentatively TRBD1 (5 bases). There are 14 residues in the CDR3. Germline V gives CDR1 SGHVS, CDR2 FNYEAQ. V dropped 4 bases and J dropped 10 bases, with 16 bases sitting between them. The CDR3 DNA reads TGTGCCAGCAGCTGGACCGACCAGGGAGGAAAACTGTTTTTT. This translates into CASSWTDQGGKLFF.

The genes are TRBV5-1 and TRBJ1-2; a weak D match, TRBD1 (6 bases). The CDR3 has 13 amino acids. From germline, CDR1 is SGHRS and CDR2 YFSETQ. Trimming removed 7 bases from V and 10 bases from J, with 20 bases in between. The CDR3 protein is CASRGTPDKDYTF. The DNA for the CDR3 is TGCGCCAGCCGCGGGACACCGGATAAAGACTACACCTTC. Based on the CDR3 plus reference TRBV5-1 and TRBJ1-2, the full variable domain is KAGVTQTPRYLIKTRGQQVTLSCSPISGHRSVSWYQQTPGQGLQFLFEYFSETQRNKGNFPGRFSGRQFSNSRSEMNVSTLELGDSALYLCASRGTPDKDYTFGSGTRLTVV.

Concerning this clonotype: Its ends do not fully match the called genes, so a read error is possible. The chain employs TRBV20-1 and TRBJ2-6; TRBD2 matches at 8 bases. This CDR3 has 15 residues. Germline loops: CDR1 DFQATT, CDR2 SNEGSKA (reference sequence). The CDR3 sequence: CSAPSGSSGANVRTF. In DNA, the CDR3 is TGCAGTGCCCCGAGCGGGAGCTCTGGGGCCAACGTCCGGACTTTC.

This chain joins TRBV29-1 and TRBJ1-4; D gene unclear. Trimming left V 5 bases short and J 0 bases short, with 7 bases between. This CDR3 comprises 13 residues. CDR1 SQVTM and CDR2 ANQGSEA come from the germline V gene. The CDR3 DNA reads TGCAGCGTTCTTAGTACAACTAATGAAAAACTGTTTTTT. This translates into CSVLSTTNEKLFF.

This clonotype has a handful of counts. The chain carries TRBV11-2 and TRBJ2-7; a possible D gene is TRBD1 (5 bases). V dropped 0 bases and J dropped 0 bases, with 9 bases sitting between them. Germline V gene lookup returns CDR1 SGHAT and CDR2 FQNNGV. This CDR3 spans 15 amino acids. CDR3 sequence (DNA): TGTGCCAGCAGCTTAGAAGGGGTCAGCTCCTACGAGCAGTACTTC. Protein product: CASSLEGVSSYEQYF. The variable domain in full, completed from reference TRBV11-2 and TRBJ2-7, reads EAGVAQSPRYKIIEKRQSVAFWCNPISGHATLYWYQQILGQGPKLLIQFQNNGVVDDSQLPKDRFSAERLKGVDSTLKIQPAKLEDSAVYLCASSLEGVSSYEQYFGPGTRLTVT.

Here the CDR3 reads CASSLDPFGLDSGANVLTF. DNA of the CDR3: TGTGCCAGCAGCTTAGATCCGTTCGGGTTGGACTCTGGGGCCAACGTCCTGACTTTC. V gene TRBV11-2 combines with J gene TRBJ2-6; no firm D call. V lost 0 bases and J lost 0, with 15 bases in between. The CDR3 is 19 amino acids. CDR1 is SGHAT, CDR2 FQNNGV, per germline.